The clone carrying this T cell receptor beta chain was recorded a few times. The PCR used 60 Vbeta and 13 Jbeta primers. The data were produced by immunoSEQ multiplex PCR, yet TCRdb's version contains in-frame clones alone and is incomplete. This sample has roughly 99,000 clones; 70% to 80% occur once, and the top ten carry approximately 2.4%. This entry comes from a study of cytomegalovirus exposure and HLA in healthy donors. V lost 0 bases to trimming and J lost 4 bases, with 12 bases between them. This CDR3 has 15 amino acids. Germline values: CDR1 MGHRA, CDR2 YSYEKL. Sequenced: PBMCs. This clonotype was sampled from a man aged 18 to 30 in good health and CMV-seronegative. The rearrangement uses TRBV4-1 and TRBJ1-1; D is possibly TRBD1 (5 bases). CDR3 sequence (DNA): TGCGCCAGCAGCCAAGAGGGGGGGGGAAGCACTGAAGCTTTCTTT. Translation gives CASSQEGGGSTEAFF.